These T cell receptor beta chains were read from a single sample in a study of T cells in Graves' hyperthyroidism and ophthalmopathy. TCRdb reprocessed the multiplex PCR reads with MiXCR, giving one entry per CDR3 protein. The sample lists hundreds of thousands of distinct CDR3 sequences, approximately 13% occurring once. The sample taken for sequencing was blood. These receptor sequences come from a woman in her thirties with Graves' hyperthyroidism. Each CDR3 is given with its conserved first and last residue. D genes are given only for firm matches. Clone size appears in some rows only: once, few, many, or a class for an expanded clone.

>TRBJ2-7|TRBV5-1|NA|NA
CASSLRSRGDSSYEQYF
TGCGCCAGCAGCTTGCGGTCCAGGGGAGACTCCTCCTACGAGCAGTACTTC
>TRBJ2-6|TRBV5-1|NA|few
CATSGQTGANVLTF
TGCGCCACCTCCGGGCAGACTGGGGCCAACGTCCTGACTTTC
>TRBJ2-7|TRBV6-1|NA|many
CASSDFSTYEQYF
TGTGCCAGCAGTGATTTCAGCACCTACGAGCAGTACTTC
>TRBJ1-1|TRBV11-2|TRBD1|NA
CASSPPGTGRAEAFF
TGTGCCAGCAGCCCCCCCGGGACAGGGAGGGCTGAAGCTTTCTTT
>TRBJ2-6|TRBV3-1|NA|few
CASSQAGRLPGANVLTF
TGTGCCAGCAGCCAAGCAGGGAGGCTCCCTGGGGCCAACGTCCTGACTTTC
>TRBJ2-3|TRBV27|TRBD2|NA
CASSLQTSGTDTQYF
TGTGCCAGCAGTTTACAGACTAGCGGGACAGATACGCAGTATTTT
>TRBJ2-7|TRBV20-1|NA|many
CSASPPPYEQYF
TGCAGTGCTTCCCCTCCCCCCTACGAGCAGTACTTC
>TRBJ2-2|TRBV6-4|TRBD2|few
CASSVAGEAGELFF
TGTGCCAGCAGTGTAGCGGGAGAGGCCGGGGAGCTGTTTTTT
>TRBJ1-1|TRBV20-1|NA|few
CSAREAVGNTEAFF
TGCAGTGCTAGGGAGGCGGTGGGAAACACTGAAGCTTTCTTT
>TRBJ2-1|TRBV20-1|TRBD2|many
CSAFSGTRIDNEQFF
TGCAGTGCTTTCTCCGGGACTAGGATAGACAATGAGCAGTTCTTC
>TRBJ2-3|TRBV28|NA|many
CASSQSKHSTDTQYF
TGTGCCAGCAGCCAGTCCAAGCATTCCACAGATACGCAGTATTTT
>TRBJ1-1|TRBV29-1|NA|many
CSVEQTATEAFF
TGCAGCGTAGAGCAAACGGCCACTGAAGCTTTCTTT
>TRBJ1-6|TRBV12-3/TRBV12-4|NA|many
CASSYPRSPLHF
TGTGCCAGCAGTTACCCAAGGTCACCCCTCCACTTT
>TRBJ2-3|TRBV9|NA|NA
CASSVYGGPTDTQYF
TGTGCCAGCAGCGTATATGGCGGACCCACAGATACGCAGTATTTT
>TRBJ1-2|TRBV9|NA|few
CASTTGSRGYTF
TGTGCCAGCACCACAGGGTCTCGTGGCTACACCTTC
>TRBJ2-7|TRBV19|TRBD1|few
CASSIGGTGKYEQYF
TGTGCCAGTAGTATAGGCGGGACAGGGAAGTACGAGCAGTACTTC
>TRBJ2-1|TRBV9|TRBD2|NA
CASSSQGRVSSYNEQFF
TGTGCCAGCAGCTCTCAAGGGAGGGTAAGCTCCTACAATGAGCAGTTCTTC
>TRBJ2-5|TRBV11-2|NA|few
CASSSLQTVSQYF
TGTGCCAGCAGCTCCCTTCAGACAGTGTCCCAGTACTTC
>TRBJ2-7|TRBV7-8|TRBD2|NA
CASSLDSGRSEQYF
TGTGCCAGCAGCTTAGATAGCGGGAGATCGGAGCAGTACTTC
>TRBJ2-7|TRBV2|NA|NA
CASTPRTVYEQYF
TGTGCCAGCACACCCAGGACAGTCTACGAGCAGTACTTC
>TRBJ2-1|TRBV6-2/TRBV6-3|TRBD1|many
CASSYPGGGQFF
TGTGCCAGCAGTTACCCAGGGGGCGGGCAGTTCTTC